This T cell receptor (beta chain) was identified in a study of long-term antiretroviral therapy in people with HIV. An immunoSEQ assay, version v3.0, was performed at survey level. Only in-frame clones appear in the TCRdb table, and some are missing; sequencing was by immunoSEQ multiplex PCR. The sample yields around 30,000 clones, 85% seen once. The sequence came from a man aged 35 to 55 with HIV. Sequenced here: unsorted PBMCs, sampled 2.3 years after starting antiretroviral therapy.

CDR3 coding DNA: TGTGCCATCAGGGAATCTAGCGGGGAGCTGTTTTTT. Translation: CAIRESSGELFF. The chain combines TRBV10-3 with TRBJ2-2; D is uncertain. The CDR3 sequence is 12 residues long. Germline CDR1 and CDR2: ENHRY and SYGVKD. Trimming took 6 bases from V and 7 from J, leaving 9 bases between them.